A single sample is the source of the 8 T cell receptor beta chains below, sequenced in a study of blood T cell repertoires in COVID-19. The method was immunoSEQ multiplex PCR; TCRdb's version includes in-frame clones alone and lacks a portion of them. This sample has 130,000 or so clones, with around 89% found just once. Sequencing was done on a sample of peripheral blood. The source is a human donor with COVID-19, enrolled during active disease. The donor label of this sample is uncertain.

This clone has only a few counts. The rearrangement uses TRBV7-9 and TRBJ1-1; D call uncertain. V lost 0 bases and J lost 1, with 9 bases in between. The V gene's germline CDR1 is SEHNR and CDR2 FQNEAQ (reference sequence). This CDR3 region has 15 residues. The CDR3 sequence: CASSLAAAGNTEAFF. The CDR3 bases are TGTGCCAGCAGCTTAGCAGCGGCAGGGAACACTGAAGCTTTCTTT.

This sequence joins TRBV6-5 and TRBJ1-4, with D perhaps TRBD1 (5 bases). The CDR3 runs 13 residues. Germline V CDR1 and CDR2: MNHEY, SVGAGI. Trimming left V 7 bases short and J 7 bases short, with 13 bases between. CDR3 protein: CASKVQDGEKLFF. The CDR3 bases are TGTGCCAGCAAGGTACAGGACGGTGAAAAACTGTTTTTT.

To note about this clone: This same CDR3 is encoded by further DNA sequences in the sample. V usage is TRBV3-1 (or the pseudogene TRBV3-2) and J usage is TRBJ2-7, with D unresolved. The CDR3 length is 13 residues. Trimming removed 0 bases at V and 4 bases at J, with 7 bases between. The germline V gene has CDR1 LGHDT and CDR2 YNNKEL (reference sequence). CDR3 sequence: CASSQDRAYEQYF. DNA for the CDR3: TGTGCCAGCAGCCAAGATAGAGCTTACGAGCAGTACTTC.

This chain uses TRBV11-3 with TRBJ1-2; possible D gene TRBD1, 6 bases. Trimming shortened V by 2 bases and J by 0 bases, and 13 bases separated the two germline ends. The CDR3 covers 16 residues. Germline CDR1 SGHNT, CDR2 YENEEA. The CDR3 coding sequence is TGTGCCAGCAGCTTATGGGAGGGGACAACTAACTATGGCTACACCTTC. It encodes CASSLWEGTTNYGYTF.

The genes are TRBV5-1 and TRBJ2-3; 7 bases are shared with TRBD1. CDR3 size: 14 residues. The V gene end was trimmed by 4 bases and the J gene end by 6 bases; junction bases not matched to a gene: 8. CDR1 is SGHRS, CDR2 YFSETQ, per germline. The DNA for the CDR3 is TGCGCCAGCAGCACTTACATAGGGGGCGATACGCAGTATTTT. It translates to CASSTYIGGDTQYF.

V and J are TRBV10-3 and TRBJ1-1, with TRBD1 as a possible D gene (6 bases). The CDR3 contains 17 residues. V dropped 0 bases and J dropped 4 bases, with 18 bases sitting between them. Germline V gene lookup returns CDR1 ENHRY and CDR2 SYGVKD. In nucleotides, the CDR3 is TGTGCCATCAGTGAGTCCCGATCCCGGGTCAGGGGCACTGAAGCTTTCTTT. It encodes CAISESRSRVRGTEAFF.

The V gene is TRBV6-5, the J gene TRBJ1-3; a weak D match, TRBD1 (6 bases). The germline gives CDR1 MNHEY, CDR2 SVGAGI. This CDR3 comprises 12 residues. In DNA, the CDR3 is TGTGCACTCAGGGGTCCTGGAAACACCATATATTTT. Amino acids: CALRGPGNTIYF.

The J gene is TRBJ1-1, the V gene TRBV5-1; D unclear. The CDR3 spans 15 residues. Trimming took off 0 bases at V and 0 bases at J, with 9 bases between the two ends. Germline CDR1 SGHRS, CDR2 YFSETQ. The CDR3 loop is CASSLEPGMNTEAFF. The CDR3 nucleotides read TGCGCCAGCAGCTTGGAACCGGGAATGAACACTGAAGCTTTCTTT.